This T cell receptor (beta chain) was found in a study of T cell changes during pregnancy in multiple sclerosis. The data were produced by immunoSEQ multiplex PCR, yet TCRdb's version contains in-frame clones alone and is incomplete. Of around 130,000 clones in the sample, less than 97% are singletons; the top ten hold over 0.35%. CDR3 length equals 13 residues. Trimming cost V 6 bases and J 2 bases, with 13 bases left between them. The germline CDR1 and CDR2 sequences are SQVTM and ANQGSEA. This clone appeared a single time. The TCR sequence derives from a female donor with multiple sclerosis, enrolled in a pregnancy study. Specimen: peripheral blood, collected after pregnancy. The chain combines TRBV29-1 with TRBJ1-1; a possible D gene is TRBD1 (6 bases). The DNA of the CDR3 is TGCAGCGTAGAAAGGGGGATTAACACTGAAGCTTTCTTT. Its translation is CSVERGINTEAFF.